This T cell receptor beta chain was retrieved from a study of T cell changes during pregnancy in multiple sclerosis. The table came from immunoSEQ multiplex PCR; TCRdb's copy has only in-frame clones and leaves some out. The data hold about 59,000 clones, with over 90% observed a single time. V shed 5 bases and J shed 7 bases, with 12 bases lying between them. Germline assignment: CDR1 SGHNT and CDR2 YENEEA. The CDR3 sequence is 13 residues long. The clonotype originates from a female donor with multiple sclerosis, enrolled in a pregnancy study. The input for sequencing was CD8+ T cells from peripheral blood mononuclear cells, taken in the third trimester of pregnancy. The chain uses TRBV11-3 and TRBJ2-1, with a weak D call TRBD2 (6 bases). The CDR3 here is CASSPRGLNEQFF. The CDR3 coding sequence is TGTGCCAGCAGCCCCCGGGGGTTGAATGAGCAGTTCTTC.